This TCR beta chain appears in the sequencing data of a study of blood T cell repertoires in COVID-19. Turning to the study itself: The study drew acute and convalescent COVID-19 samples from the United States, Italy and Spain. Sample material is recorded as cDNA or gDNA derived from T cells, B-cell-depleted T cells, or PBMCs.

The table came from immunoSEQ multiplex PCR; TCRdb's copy has only in-frame clones and leaves some out. The table lists approximately 80,000 clones, about 73% of them singletons. This clone was recorded only once. Germline V gives CDR1 LGHDT, CDR2 YNNKEL (reference sequence). V trimming: 1 base; J trimming: 0 bases; junction bases outside the gene matches: 2. The CDR3 has 16 residues. This TCR derives from a man in his forties or fifties with active or convalescent COVID-19. Sequences were obtained from peripheral blood. The V and J genes are TRBV3-1 (or the pseudogene TRBV3-2) and TRBJ2-1, with TRBD1 identical over 8 bases. CDR3 in amino acids: CASSQAGGSSYNEQFF. The CDR3 DNA reads as TGTGCCAGCAGCCAAGCAGGGGGCAGCTCCTACAATGAGCAGTTCTTC.